Listed here is a single TCR beta chain. Antigen: not known. This entry comes from a study of human T cells and chemical hapten exposure. Study-level results: Among expanded TCRs, significantly more large CDR3 similarity clusters formed than among controls. No shift was seen in TCRs above 1 in 1000 frequency with DPC sensitization.

The study used a library that attached unique molecular identifiers to individual cDNA molecules. MiXCR, run by TCRdb on the RACE reads, gives a single entry per CDR3 protein. This table holds approximately 60,000 distinct CDR3 sequences, 11% found once. The CDR3 is made up of 16 amino acids. The ends were cut back, 0 bases at V and 6 bases at J, with 18 bases in the middle. Indicated time point: patch test 3, about 24 weeks after DPC sensitization. As to treatment: therapeutic diphenylcyclopropenone sensitization with weekly scalp DPC. Extraction yielded total RNA from whole blood (unfractionated). The V call is TRBV23-1, the J call TRBJ2-7; D remains ambiguous. TRBV23-1 is given ORF status, its function remaining uncertain. The clonotype originates from a woman under 40 with alopecia areata. Some clones in this sample may be carry-over from other donors' samples. Sequences were derived from whole blood, sampled in connection with sensitization to the hapten diphenylcyclopropenone (DPC). This chain's CDR3 is CASSQSLAVYGLEQYF. In DNA, the CDR3 is TGCGCCAGCAGTCAATCTCTGGCGGTGTATGGTCTCGAGCAGTACTTC.